Listed here are 13 T cell receptor beta chains from one sample, sequenced in a study of CD8+CD57+ T cells in acquired aplastic anemia (dated by TCRdb to 2016 to 2019). TCRdb names Illumina HiSeq 2000 as the instrument used. TCR beta VDJ combination and CDR3 sequence profiling used genomic DNA as the template. TCRdb reanalyzed the raw reads on its own, using fastp at Q25 for trimming and MiXCR for clone calling, and kept in-frame beta chains. Duplicate CDR3 protein sequences are folded into a single record with the most common DNA and genes. This sample has 450,000 to 600,000 distinct CDR3 sequences in its table, and less than 35% of those were observed once. 0.7% to 1% of the sample is taken by the ten largest. The patients picked for sequencing were ones in whom flow cytometry had shown an expansion of CD8+CD57+ cells. The sequencing sample was made of sorted CD4+, CD8+, or CD8+CD57+ T cells (not recorded which) from PBMCs. All receptors derive from a human donor with aplastic anemia.

The chain carries TRBV19 and TRBJ2-5, with TRBD1 matching over 7 bases. Germline CDR1 LNHDA, CDR2 SQIVND (reference sequence). The J segment lost 9 bases and the V segment lost 4 bases, leaving 14 bases of the junction unmatched. The CDR3 runs 15 residues. CDR3 DNA sequence: TGTGCCAGTAGTAACCGGGACAGCCGATCGAGGGCCCAGTACTTC. Its translation: CASSNRDSRSRAQYF.

This clonotype has only a few counts. V gene TRBV4-2 combines with J gene TRBJ1-2; D might be TRBD1 (6 bases). Trimming took 6 bases from V and 7 from J, leaving 24 bases between them. This CDR3 has 16 residues. From germline, CDR1 is LGHNA and CDR2 YNFKEQ. The CDR3 nucleotides are TGTGCCAGCAGTCCTACCTATGACAGGCCCGGAGGTGGCTACACCTTC. It yields the protein CASSPTYDRPGGGYTF.

This clonotype was seen only a few times. V usage is TRBV19 and J usage is TRBJ1-1, with 7 bases aligning to TRBD1. In germline, CDR1 is LNHDA, CDR2 SQIVND (reference sequence). This CDR3 spans 12 amino acids. With V trimmed by 10 bases and J by 5 bases, 7 bases remained unmatched. The CDR3 nucleotides are TGTGCCACCAGGGGGGGGTCGACTGAAGCTTTCTTT. As protein: CATRGGSTEAFF.

The rearrangement uses TRBV24-1 and TRBJ2-5; the match to TRBD1 covers 10 bases. CDR1 and CDR2 from the germline V gene are KGHDR and SFDVKD. V was pared by 9 bases and J by 4 bases, with 7 bases of the junction left unmatched. The length of the CDR3 is 14 residues. CDR3: CATQRQGAGETQYF. CDR3 sequence (DNA): TGTGCCACCCAACGACAGGGGGCGGGAGAGACCCAGTACTTC.

The chain joins TRBV10-3 to TRBJ1-2; TRBD1 matches at 7 bases. In germline, CDR1 is ENHRY, CDR2 SYGVKD. The CDR3 runs to 15 residues. Trimming removed 10 bases from V and 3 bases from J; junction bases left unmatched: 14. This chain's CDR3 is CATSPDRERDYGYTF. CDR3 DNA sequence: TGTGCCACCTCTCCTGACAGGGAGAGGGACTATGGCTACACCTTC.

This clonotype has just a few counts. A junction boundary mismatches the germline segment, possibly from a read error. The V gene is TRBV7-7, the J gene TRBJ2-7; 11 bases fit TRBD2. Germline CDR1 is SSHAT and CDR2 is FNYEAQ (reference sequence). The CDR3 is 15 amino acids. The CDR3 is CASSPKLAGVGEQYF. CDR3 nucleotide sequence: TGTGCTAGCAGCCCGAAACTAGCGGGGGTTGGAGAGCAGTACTTC.

The rearrangement uses TRBV19 and TRBJ2-7; a possible D gene is TRBD2 (6 bases). This CDR3 has 14 amino acids. V shed 6 bases and J shed 5 bases, with 17 bases lying between them. The germline gives CDR1 LNHDA, CDR2 SQIVND (reference sequence). The CDR3 coding sequence is TGTGCCAGTAGGGGGACTTGGCTTGTAGACGAGCAGTACTTC. Its translation: CASRGTWLVDEQYF.

This clonotype was seen a handful of times. The gene calls are TRBV7-8 and TRBJ2-1; TRBD2 might be the D (5 bases). V shed 4 bases and J shed 13 bases, with 17 bases lying between them. This CDR3 is 13 amino acids long. The germline V gene encodes CDR1 SGHVS and CDR2 FQNEAQ. Written as DNA, the CDR3 is TGTGCCAGCAGCTCCGGGGTTACGGGTGGACAGTTCTTC. Protein: CASSSGVTGGQFF.

The chain recombines TRBV19 with TRBJ2-1, with TRBD2 as a possible D gene (7 bases). The CDR3 spans 15 residues. Germline-derived CDR1 and CDR2 are LNHDA and SQIVND (reference sequence). The V end was cut by 1 base, the J end by 7 bases, with 14 bases between. The CDR3 here is CASSIGGGPPNEQFF. DNA for the CDR3: TGTGCCAGTAGTATAGGCGGGGGCCCCCCTAATGAGCAGTTCTTC.

This clonotype has ten or more counts. V usage is TRBV20-1 and J usage is TRBJ1-1, with unresolved D. Trimming left V 4 bases short and J 4 bases short, with 10 bases between. Looked up from germline, CDR1 is DFQATT and CDR2 is SNEGSKA (reference sequence). This CDR3 contains 12 residues. In DNA, the CDR3 is TGCAGTGCTATAGCAGGTACCACTGAAGCTTTCTTT. As protein: CSAIAGTTEAFF.

This rearrangement joins TRBV6-5 to TRBJ1-5, with 9 bases identical to TRBD1. The trim removed 3 bases at V and 5 bases at J, leaving 5 bases unmatched. This CDR3 contains 15 residues. Germline V gene data show CDR1 as MNHEY and CDR2 as SVGAGI. CDR3 in DNA: TGTGCCAGCAGTTATTCCGGGACAGGGCATCAGCCCCAGCATTTT. This translates into CASSYSGTGHQPQHF.

This clonotype was recorded at least ten times. J is TRBJ1-6 and V is TRBV9; no clear D gene. The ends were cut back, 3 bases at V and 7 bases at J, with 11 bases in the middle. CDR3 size: 14 residues. The germline V gene has CDR1 SGDLS and CDR2 YYNGEE. CDR3 bases: TGTGCCAGCAGCGCGGACGGAGAAAATTCACCCCTCCACTTT. Its protein is CASSADGENSPLHF.

This clonotype was counted ten times or more. The rearrangement uses TRBV16 and TRBJ1-1; 9 bases are shared with TRBD1. The CDR3 has 16 amino acids. V lost 4 bases to trimming and J lost 0 bases; unmatched junction nucleotides: 6. The germline CDR1 and CDR2 sequences are KGHSY and FQNENV. As DNA, the CDR3 is TGTGCCAGCAGCCCACCGGGACAGGGAATGAACACTGAAGCTTTCTTT. Its translation is CASSPPGQGMNTEAFF. Supplemented by reference TRBV16 and TRBJ1-1, the full variable domain reads GEEVAQTPKHLVRGEGQKAKLYCAPIKGHSYVFWYQQVLKNEFKFLISFQNENVFDETGMPKERFSAKCLPNSPCSLEIQATKLEDSAVYFCASSPPGQGMNTEAFFGQGTRLTVV.